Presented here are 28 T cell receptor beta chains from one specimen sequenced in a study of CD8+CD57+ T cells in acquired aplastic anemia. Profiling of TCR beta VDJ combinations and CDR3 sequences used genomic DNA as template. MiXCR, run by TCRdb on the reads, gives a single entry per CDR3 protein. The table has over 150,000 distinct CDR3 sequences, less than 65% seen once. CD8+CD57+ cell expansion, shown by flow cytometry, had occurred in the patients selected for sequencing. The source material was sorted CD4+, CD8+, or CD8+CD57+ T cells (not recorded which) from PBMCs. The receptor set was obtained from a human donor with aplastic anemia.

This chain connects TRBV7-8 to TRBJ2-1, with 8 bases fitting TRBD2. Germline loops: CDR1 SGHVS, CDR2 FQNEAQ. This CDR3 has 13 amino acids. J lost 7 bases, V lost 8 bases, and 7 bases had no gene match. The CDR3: CASALAVLNEQFF. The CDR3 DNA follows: TGTGCCAGCGCACTAGCGGTCCTAAATGAGCAGTTCTTC.

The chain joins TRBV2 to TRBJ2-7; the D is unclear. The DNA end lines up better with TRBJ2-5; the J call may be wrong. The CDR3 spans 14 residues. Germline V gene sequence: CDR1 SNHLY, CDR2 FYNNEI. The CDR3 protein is CASSDRLGQETQYF. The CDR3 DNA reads TGTGCCAGCAGTGATCGGTTGGGCCAGGAGACCCAGTACTTC.

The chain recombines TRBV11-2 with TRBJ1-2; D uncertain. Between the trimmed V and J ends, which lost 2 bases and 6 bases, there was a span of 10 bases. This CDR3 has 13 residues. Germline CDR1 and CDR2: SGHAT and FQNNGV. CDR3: CASSLIPQHGYTF. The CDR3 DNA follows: TGTGCCAGCAGCTTAATCCCACAACATGGCTACACCTTC.

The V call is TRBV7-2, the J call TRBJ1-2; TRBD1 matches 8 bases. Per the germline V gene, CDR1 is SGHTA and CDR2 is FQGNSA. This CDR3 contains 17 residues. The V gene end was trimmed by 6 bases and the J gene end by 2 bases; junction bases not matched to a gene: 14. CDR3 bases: TGTGCCAGCAGAAGGCAGGCAGGGGGCGAGGGGAACTATGGCTACACCTTC. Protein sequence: CASRRQAGGEGNYGYTF.

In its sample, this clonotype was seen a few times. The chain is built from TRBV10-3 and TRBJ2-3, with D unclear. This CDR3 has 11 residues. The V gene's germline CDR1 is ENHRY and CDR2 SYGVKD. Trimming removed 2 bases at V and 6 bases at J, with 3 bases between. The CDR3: CAISEQDTQYF. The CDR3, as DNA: TGTGCCATCAGTGAGCAGGATACGCAGTATTTT.

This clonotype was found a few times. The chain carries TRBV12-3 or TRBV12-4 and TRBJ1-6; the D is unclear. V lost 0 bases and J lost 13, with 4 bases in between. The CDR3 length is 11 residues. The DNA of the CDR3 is TGTGCCAGCAGTTTAGCGGCGCCCCTCCACTTT. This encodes CASSLAAPLHF.

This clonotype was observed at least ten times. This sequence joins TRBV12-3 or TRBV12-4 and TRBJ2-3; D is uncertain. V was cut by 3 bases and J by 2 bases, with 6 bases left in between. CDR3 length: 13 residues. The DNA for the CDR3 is TGTGCCAGCAGTTTCACAGCCACAGATACGCAGTATTTT. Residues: CASSFTATDTQYF.

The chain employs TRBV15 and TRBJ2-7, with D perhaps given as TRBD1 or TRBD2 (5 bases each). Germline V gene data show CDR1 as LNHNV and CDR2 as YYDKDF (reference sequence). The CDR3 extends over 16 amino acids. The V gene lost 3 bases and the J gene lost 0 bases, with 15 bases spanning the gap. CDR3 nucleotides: TGTGCCACCAGCAGCGAACTTCGGGGCAGCTCCTACGAGCAGTACTTC. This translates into CATSSELRGSSYEQYF.

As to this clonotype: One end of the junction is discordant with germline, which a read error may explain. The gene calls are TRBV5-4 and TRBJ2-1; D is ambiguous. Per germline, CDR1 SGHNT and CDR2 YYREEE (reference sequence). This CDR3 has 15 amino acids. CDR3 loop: CASSPDTLPSREQFF. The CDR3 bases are TGCGCCAGCAGCCCCGACACTCTTCCAAGCAGAGAGCAGTTCTTC. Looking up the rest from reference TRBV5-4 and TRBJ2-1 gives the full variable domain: ETGVTQSPTHLIKTRGQQVTLRCSSQSGHNTVSWYQQALGQGPQFIFQYYREEENGRGNFPPRFSGLQFPNYSSELNVNALELDDSALYLCASSPDTLPSREQFFGPGTRLTVL.

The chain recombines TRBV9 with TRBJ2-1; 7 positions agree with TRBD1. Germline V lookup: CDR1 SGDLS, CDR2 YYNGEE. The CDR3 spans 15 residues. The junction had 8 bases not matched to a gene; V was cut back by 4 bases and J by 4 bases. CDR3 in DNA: TGTGCCAGCAGCCTATCAGGGGGAACTTACAATGAGCAGTTCTTC. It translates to CASSLSGGTYNEQFF.

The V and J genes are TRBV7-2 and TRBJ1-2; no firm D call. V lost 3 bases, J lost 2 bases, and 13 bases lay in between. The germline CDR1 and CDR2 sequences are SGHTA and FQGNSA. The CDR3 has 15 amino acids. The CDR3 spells CASSFEEARNYGYTF. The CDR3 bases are TGTGCCAGCAGCTTTGAGGAGGCACGGAACTATGGCTACACCTTC.

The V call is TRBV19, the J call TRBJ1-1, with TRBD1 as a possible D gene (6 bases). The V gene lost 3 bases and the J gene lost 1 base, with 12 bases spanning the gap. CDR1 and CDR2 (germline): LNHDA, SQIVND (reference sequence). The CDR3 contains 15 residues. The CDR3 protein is CASSINIQGNTEAFF. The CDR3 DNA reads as TGTGCCAGTAGTATTAATATACAGGGGAACACTGAAGCTTTCTTT. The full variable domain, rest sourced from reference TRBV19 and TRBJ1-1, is DGGITQSPKYLFRKEGQNVTLSCEQNLNHDAMYWYRQDPGQGLRLIYYSQIVNDFQKGDIAEGYSVSREKKESFPLTVTSAQKNPTAFYLCASSINIQGNTEAFFGQGTRLTVV.

In DNA, the CDR3 is TGTGCCAGCAGCCGAACTCCTCAAGAGACCCAGTACTTC. It encodes CASSRTPQETQYF. The chain carries TRBV7-9 and TRBJ2-5; unclear D gene. V was trimmed by 5 bases and J by 2 bases, leaving 9 bases between them. This CDR3 is built from 13 residues. The V gene's germline CDR1 is SEHNR and CDR2 FQNEAQ (reference sequence).

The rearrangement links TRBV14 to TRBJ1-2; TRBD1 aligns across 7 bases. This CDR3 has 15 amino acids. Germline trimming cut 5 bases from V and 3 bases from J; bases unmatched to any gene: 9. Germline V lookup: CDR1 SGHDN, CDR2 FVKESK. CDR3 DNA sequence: TGTGCCAGCAGCTTATTACAGGGGAGCGACTATGGCTACACCTTC. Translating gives CASSLLQGSDYGYTF.

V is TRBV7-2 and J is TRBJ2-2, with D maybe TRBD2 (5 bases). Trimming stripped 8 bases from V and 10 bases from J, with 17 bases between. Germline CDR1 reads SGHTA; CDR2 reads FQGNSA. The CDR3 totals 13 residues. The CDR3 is CASAWLTREELFF. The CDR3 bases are TGTGCCAGCGCATGGCTAACTAGGGAGGAGCTGTTTTTT.

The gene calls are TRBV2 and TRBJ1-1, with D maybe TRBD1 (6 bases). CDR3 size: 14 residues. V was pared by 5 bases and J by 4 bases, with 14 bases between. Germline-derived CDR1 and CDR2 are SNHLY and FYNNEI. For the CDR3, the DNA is TGTGCCAGCAGTTTTCACGGGGGGCCCACTGAAGCTTTCTTT. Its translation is CASSFHGGPTEAFF.

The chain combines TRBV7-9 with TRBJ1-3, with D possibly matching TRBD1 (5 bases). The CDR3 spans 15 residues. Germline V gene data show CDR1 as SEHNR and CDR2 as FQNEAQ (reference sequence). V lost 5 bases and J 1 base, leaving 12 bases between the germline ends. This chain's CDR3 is CASSDDSASGNTIYF. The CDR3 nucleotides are TGTGCCAGCAGCGACGACAGCGCTTCTGGAAACACCATATATTTT.

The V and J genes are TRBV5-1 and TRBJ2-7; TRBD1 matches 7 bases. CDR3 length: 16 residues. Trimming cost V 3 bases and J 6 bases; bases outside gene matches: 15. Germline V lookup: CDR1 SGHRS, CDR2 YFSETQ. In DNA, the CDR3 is TGCGCCAGCAGCTCCGAGTACGCACAGGGGCTTAGCGAGCAGTACTTC. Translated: CASSSEYAQGLSEQYF.

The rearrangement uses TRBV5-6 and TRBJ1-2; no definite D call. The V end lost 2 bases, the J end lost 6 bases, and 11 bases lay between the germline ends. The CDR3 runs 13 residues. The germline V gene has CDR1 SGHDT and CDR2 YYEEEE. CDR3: CASSFGRNDGYTF. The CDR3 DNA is TGTGCCAGCAGCTTCGGCAGAAACGATGGCTACACCTTC.

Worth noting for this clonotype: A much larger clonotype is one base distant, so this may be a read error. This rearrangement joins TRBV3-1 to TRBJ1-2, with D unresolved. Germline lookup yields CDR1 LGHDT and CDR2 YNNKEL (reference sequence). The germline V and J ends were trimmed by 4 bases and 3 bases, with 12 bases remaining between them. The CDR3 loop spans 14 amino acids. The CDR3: CASSRRQAYYGYTF. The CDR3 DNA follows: TGTGCCAGCAGCCGAAGGCAGGCGTACTATGGCTACACCTTC. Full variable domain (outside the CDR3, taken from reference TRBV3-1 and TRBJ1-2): DTAVSQTPKYLVTQMGNDKSIKCEQNLGHDTMYWYKQDSKKFLKIMFSYNNKELIINETVPNRFSPKSPDKAHLNLHINSLELGDSAVYFCASSRRQAYYGYTFGSGTRLTVV.

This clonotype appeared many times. The DNA of the CDR3 is TGTGCCAGCTCACCACCGAGATCGGGGAGGGATTCACCCCTCCACTTT. Its translation: CASSPPRSGRDSPLHF. The chain uses TRBV18 and TRBJ1-6; no reliable D call. Germline CDR1 is KGHSH and CDR2 is LQKENI. The CDR3 runs 16 residues. V was shortened by 0 bases and J by 8 bases, with 14 bases between the two germline ends.

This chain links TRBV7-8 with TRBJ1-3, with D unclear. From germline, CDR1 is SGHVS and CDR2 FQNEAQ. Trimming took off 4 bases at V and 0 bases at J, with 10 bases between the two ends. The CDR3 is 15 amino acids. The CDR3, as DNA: TGTGCCAGCAGCTCCCAGTGGAGCTCTGGAAACACCATATATTTT. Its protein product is CASSSQWSSGNTIYF.

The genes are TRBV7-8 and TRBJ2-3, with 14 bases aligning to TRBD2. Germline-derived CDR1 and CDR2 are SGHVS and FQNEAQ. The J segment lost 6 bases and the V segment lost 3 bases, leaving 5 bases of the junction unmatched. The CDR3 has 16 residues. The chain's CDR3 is CASSFQTSGGADTQYF. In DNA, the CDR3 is TGTGCCAGCAGCTTCCAGACTAGCGGGGGGGCCGATACGCAGTATTTT.

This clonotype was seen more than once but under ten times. This CDR3 reads CSARDGREYEQYF. The CDR3 DNA is TGCAGTGCTAGAGATGGGAGGGAATACGAGCAGTACTTC. The chain links TRBV20-1 to TRBJ2-7; 7 nucleotides match TRBD2. Germline CDR1 is DFQATT and CDR2 is SNEGSKA (reference sequence). This CDR3 spans 13 amino acids. Trimming took 0 bases from V and 4 from J; bases not matched to a gene: 3.

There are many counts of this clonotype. CDR3 bases: TGCGCCAGCAGCCAAGCGGTCTTAGACAGGCTGAACACTGAAGCTTTCTTT. This translates into CASSQAVLDRLNTEAFF. The chain recombines TRBV4-1 with TRBJ1-1; D might be TRBD1 (6 bases). The V end was cut by 1 base, the J end by 0 bases, with 15 bases between. Looked up from germline, CDR1 is MGHRA and CDR2 is YSYEKL. The CDR3 consists of 17 residues.

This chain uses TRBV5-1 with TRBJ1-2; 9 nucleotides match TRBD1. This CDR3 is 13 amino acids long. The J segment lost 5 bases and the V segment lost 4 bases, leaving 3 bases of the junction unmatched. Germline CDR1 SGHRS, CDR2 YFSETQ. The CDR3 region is CASSNGQGYGYTF. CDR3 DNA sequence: TGCGCCAGCAGCAACGGACAGGGGTATGGCTACACCTTC. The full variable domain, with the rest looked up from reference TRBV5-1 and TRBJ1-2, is KAGVTQTPRYLIKTRGQQVTLSCSPISGHRSVSWYQQTPGQGLQFLFEYFSETQRNKGNFPGRFSGRQFSNSRSEMNVSTLELGDSALYLCASSNGQGYGYTFGSGTRLTVV.

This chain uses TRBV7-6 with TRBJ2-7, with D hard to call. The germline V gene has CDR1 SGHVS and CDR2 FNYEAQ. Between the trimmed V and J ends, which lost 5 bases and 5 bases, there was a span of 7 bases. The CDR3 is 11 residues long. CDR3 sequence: CASSQDHEQYF. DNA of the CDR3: TGTGCCAGCAGCCAAGACCACGAGCAGTACTTC.

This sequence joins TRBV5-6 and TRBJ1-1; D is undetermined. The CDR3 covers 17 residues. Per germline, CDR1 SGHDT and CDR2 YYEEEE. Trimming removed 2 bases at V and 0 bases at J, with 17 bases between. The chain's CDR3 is CASSFRGSLVMNTEAFF. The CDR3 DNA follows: TGTGCCAGCAGCTTTAGAGGCTCCCTGGTGATGAACACTGAAGCTTTCTTT.